This passage covers 9 T cell receptor beta chains from one sample sequenced in a study of siplizumab effects on memory and regulatory T cells. Sequencing used immunoSEQ multiplex PCR; TCRdb keeps in-frame clones, though not all of them. The table records approximately 46,000 clones, over 90% of them present only once. Sequenced material: CD8+ T cells sorted from blood. The receptor source for this set is a human donor in good health.

This clone was seen a single time. The chain employs TRBV14 and TRBJ2-7; 8 nucleotides match TRBD2. Germline assignment: CDR1 SGHDN and CDR2 FVKESK. The J segment lost 5 bases and the V segment lost 1 base, leaving 16 bases of the junction unmatched. This CDR3 comprises 18 residues. The CDR3 DNA sequence: TGTGCCAGCAGCCAAGCTGGCACACTAGCGGCCTTTTTAGACGAGCAGTACTTC. Translated, it gives CASSQAGTLAAFLDEQYF.

Notes on this clone: No DNA is shown, since the ends of the CDR3 on it are uncertain; the CDR3 is the one TCRdb lists. The chain is built from TRBV10-3 and TRBJ2-5. The CDR3 sequence runs 15 residues, both termini included. Germline CDR1 reads ENHRY; CDR2 reads SYGVKD. This CDR3 is CAISEFWPSTETQYF.

V and J are TRBV9 and TRBJ2-1; tentatively, D is TRBD1 or TRBD2 (5 bases each). V lost 2 bases and J 4 bases, leaving 13 bases between the germline ends. CDR1 SGDLS and CDR2 YYNGEE come from the germline V gene. The CDR3 extends over 15 amino acids. As DNA, the CDR3 is TGTGCCAGCAGCGTCGCCGGGACGGGGTACAATGAGCAGTTCTTC. This encodes CASSVAGTGYNEQFF.

The V and J genes are TRBV30 and TRBJ2-5; possibly TRBD1 for D (6 bases). Germline lookup yields CDR1 GTSNPN and CDR2 SVGIG (reference sequence). The V gene lost 0 bases and the J gene lost 4 bases, with 15 bases spanning the gap. The CDR3 covers 15 residues. CDR3 nucleotides: TGTGCCTGGAGTGTACATCTTGGGGGCAGAGAGACCCAGTACTTC. Protein sequence: CAWSVHLGGRETQYF.

This chain links TRBV2 with TRBJ2-5, with D unclear. The end of the DNA is better explained by TRBJ2-7, so the J call may be wrong. Germline CDR1 reads SNHLY; CDR2 reads FYNNEI. The CDR3 covers 10 residues. The CDR3, as DNA: TGTGCCAGCAGCAGCTACGAGCAGTACTTC. Its protein is CASSSYEQYF.

V usage is TRBV6-4 and J usage is TRBJ2-2; TRBD2 matches at 9 bases. Per the germline V gene, CDR1 is MRHNA and CDR2 is SNTAGT. The CDR3 contains 15 residues. Trimming at V came to 5 bases and at J to 1 base, leaving 2 bases not matched to a gene. CDR3 amino acids: CASSQTSGNTGELFF. The DNA for the CDR3 is TGTGCCAGCAGTCAGACTAGCGGGAACACCGGGGAGCTGTTTTTT.

The rearrangement links TRBV5-4 to TRBJ1-2; weak D call: TRBD1 (5 bases). The ends were cut back, 0 bases at V and 7 bases at J, with 16 bases in the middle. The germline V gene encodes CDR1 SGHNT and CDR2 YYREEE (reference sequence). This CDR3 comprises 15 residues. The CDR3 is CASSLDLQGPSGYTF. CDR3 sequence (DNA): TGTGCCAGCAGCTTGGATCTCCAGGGACCTAGTGGCTACACCTTC.

J is TRBJ1-5 and V is TRBV27; no firm D call. Trimming removed 6 bases at V and 6 bases at J, with 12 bases between. Germline lookup yields CDR1 MNHEY and CDR2 SMNVEV (reference sequence). This CDR3 is 13 amino acids long. The CDR3 DNA reads as TGTGCCAGCAGCCCACGTTACCCTCAGCCCCAGCATTTT. Its translation is CASSPRYPQPQHF.

The gene calls are TRBV19 and TRBJ1-6; D remains ambiguous. Germline CDR1 and CDR2: LNHDA and SQIVND (reference sequence). This CDR3 comprises 13 residues. The ends were cut back, 5 bases at V and 8 bases at J, with 10 bases in the middle. The CDR3 loop reads CASSSTKDSPLHF. The CDR3 DNA is TGTGCCAGTAGTTCCACTAAGGATTCACCCCTCCACTTT.